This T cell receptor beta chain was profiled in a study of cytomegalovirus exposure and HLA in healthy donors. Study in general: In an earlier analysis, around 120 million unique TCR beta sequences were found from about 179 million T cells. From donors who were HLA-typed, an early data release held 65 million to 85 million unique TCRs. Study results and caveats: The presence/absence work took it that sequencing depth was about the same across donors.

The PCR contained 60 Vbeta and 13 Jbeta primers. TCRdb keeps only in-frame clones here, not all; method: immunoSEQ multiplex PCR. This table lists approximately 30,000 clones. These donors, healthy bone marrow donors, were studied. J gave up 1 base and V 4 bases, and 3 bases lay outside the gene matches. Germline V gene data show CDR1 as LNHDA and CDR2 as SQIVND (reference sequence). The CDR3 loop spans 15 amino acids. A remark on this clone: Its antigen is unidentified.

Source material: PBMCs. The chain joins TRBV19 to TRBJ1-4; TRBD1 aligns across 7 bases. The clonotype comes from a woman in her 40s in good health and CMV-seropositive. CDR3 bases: TGTGCCAGTAGTACACGACAGGGAACTAATGAAAAACTGTTTTTT. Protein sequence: CASSTRQGTNEKLFF.